Listed below are T cell receptor beta chains from one sample, sequenced in a study of identical twins. TCRdb independently ran MiXCR on the 5' RACE reads; one entry per CDR3 protein. The table includes around 510,000 distinct CDR3 sequences, roughly an eighth detected once. This same sample was also part of a study on yellow fever vaccine responses in identical twins.

The source material was CD4+ T cells sorted from blood. All receptors derive from a woman under 30 in good health. Both conserved end residues are part of each CDR3. D genes are given only for firm matches. The size entry is marked missing in some rows and otherwise reads once, few, many or a size class.

v_gene	abundance	j_gene	d_gene	CDR3aa
TRBV28	many	TRBJ1-4	.	CASTTRSNEKLFF
TRBV7-2	.	TRBJ2-1	TRBD2	CASSRRSSGSLNEQFF
TRBV10-3	many	TRBJ2-6	.	CATSGGANVLTF
TRBV7-2	.	TRBJ2-7	TRBD1	CASSPSRTGSSYEQYF
TRBV7-9	few	TRBJ1-4	TRBD1	CASSVQGEHEKLFF
TRBV20-1	.	TRBJ2-7	.	CSAGYSYEQYF
TRBV2	few	TRBJ1-5	.	CASSDGGPSNQPQHF
TRBV7-2	few	TRBJ2-3	TRBD1	CASSWGQVADTQYF
TRBV4-2	.	TRBJ2-3	TRBD2	CASSQDFTGGGDTQYF
TRBV6-1	.	TRBJ1-6	.	CASSQSSPNNSPLHF
TRBV7-2	few	TRBJ1-6	.	CASSLDRASPLHF
TRBV12-3/TRBV12-4	few	TRBJ1-5	TRBD1	CASSFGDRDDQPQHF
TRBV20-1	.	TRBJ1-1	.	CSAREDSLNTEAFF
TRBV4-1	few	TRBJ2-5	.	CASSQAPDRQETQYF
TRBV19	few	TRBJ2-1	TRBD2	CASSILRTSGINEQFF
TRBV3-1	.	TRBJ1-2	.	CASSQVATPNYGYTF
TRBV3-1	.	TRBJ1-2	TRBD1	CASSQVTGEKLDYGYTF
TRBV6-6	.	TRBJ1-5	.	CASSYSGGLHF
TRBV5-1	.	TRBJ2-1	TRBD2	CASSLPRGIPYNEQFF
TRBV7-9	.	TRBJ2-7	TRBD2	CASSLGSGRGYEQYF
TRBV11-3	.	TRBJ2-1	TRBD2	CASSEGLAGDFNEQFF
TRBV5-6	few	TRBJ1-5	TRBD1	CASSLWDRENQPQHF
TRBV24-1	few	TRBJ1-5	.	CATSVQGDQPQHF
TRBV5-1	few	TRBJ2-7	TRBD2	CASSQLWGSGTSESYEQYF
TRBV11-1	few	TRBJ2-5	.	CASSSGTKETQYF
TRBV5-1	many	TRBJ2-4	TRBD2	CASSLGGGLAQTYIQYF
TRBV7-2	many	TRBJ2-1	.	CASSLVQGGAYNEQFF
TRBV6-1	.	TRBJ2-2	TRBD1	CASSRQGHGELFF
TRBV5-1	many	TRBJ2-5	.	CASSQPQETQYF
TRBV5-1	few	TRBJ2-1	.	CASSLATENEQFF
TRBV12-3/TRBV12-4	few	TRBJ2-3	.	CASSPLGRSVSTDTQYF
TRBV5-1	.	TRBJ2-5	.	CASRPAPRETQYF
TRBV20-1	.	TRBJ2-5	.	CSAGGRYQETQYF
TRBV5-1	.	TRBJ2-7	.	CASSPASVAYEQYF
TRBV2	.	TRBJ2-7	.	CASIREIADEQYF
TRBV15	once	TRBJ1-5	TRBD1	CATSSRDRGSNQPQHF
TRBV18	.	TRBJ2-5	TRBD2	CASSPRGGTQETQYF
TRBV18	few	TRBJ2-7	TRBD2	CASSPTGTSGFEQYF
TRBV7-2	.	TRBJ2-1	.	CASSPDTISYNEQFF
TRBV3-1	many	TRBJ2-1	.	CASSPRLVHEQFF
TRBV6-1	few	TRBJ2-3	.	CASSWGGGATPGLRNTQYF
TRBV7-8	.	TRBJ2-1	.	CASSIDEQFF
TRBV3-1	.	TRBJ2-2	.	CASSQATGITGELFF
TRBV28	.	TRBJ2-7	.	CASSSGYHEQYF
TRBV14	few	TRBJ2-7	.	CASSQDRARETTYEQYF
TRBV18	.	TRBJ1-5	.	CASSPQRDQPQHF
TRBV29-1	many	TRBJ2-1	TRBD1	CSVERDRDNEQFF
TRBV3-1	few	TRBJ2-5	.	CASSPQVKAETQYF
TRBV6-2/TRBV6-3	.	TRBJ2-1	TRBD1	CASNPGTGVGEQFF